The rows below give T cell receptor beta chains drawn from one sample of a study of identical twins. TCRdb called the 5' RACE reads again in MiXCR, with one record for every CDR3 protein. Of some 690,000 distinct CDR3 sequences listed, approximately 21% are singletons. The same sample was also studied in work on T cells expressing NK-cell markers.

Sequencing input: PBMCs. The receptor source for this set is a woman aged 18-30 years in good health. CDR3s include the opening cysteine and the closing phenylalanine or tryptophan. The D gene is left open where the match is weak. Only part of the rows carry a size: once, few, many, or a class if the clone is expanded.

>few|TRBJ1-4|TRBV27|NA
CASSLSTGFYEKLFF
TGTGCCAGCAGTTTATCGACAGGTTTCTATGAAAAACTGTTTTTT
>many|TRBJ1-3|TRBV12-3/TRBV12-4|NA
CASSFTSGNTIYF
TGTGCCAGCAGTTTCACCTCTGGAAACACCATATATTTT
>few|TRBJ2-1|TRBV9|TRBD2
CASSTSTSGRAGYNEQFF
TGTGCCAGCAGCACTAGTACTAGCGGGAGAGCGGGATACAATGAGCAGTTCTTC
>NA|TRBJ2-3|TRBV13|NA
CASSYDSRSTDTQYF
TGTGCCAGCAGCTACGACAGTCGATCCACAGATACGCAGTATTTT
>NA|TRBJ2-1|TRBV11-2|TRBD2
CASSLVASGGEQFF
TGTGCCAGCAGCCTCGTCGCTAGCGGTGGCGAGCAGTTCTTC
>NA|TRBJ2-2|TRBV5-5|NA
CASSAVTGELFF
TGTGCCAGCAGCGCCGTCACCGGGGAGCTGTTTTTT
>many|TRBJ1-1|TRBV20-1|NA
CSARDEEGGTEAFF
TGCAGTGCTAGAGATGAGGAGGGAGGCACTGAAGCTTTCTTT
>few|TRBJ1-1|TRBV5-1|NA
CASSLSEQPNTEAFF
TGCGCCAGCAGCTTGTCCGAACAGCCGAACACTGAAGCTTTCTTT
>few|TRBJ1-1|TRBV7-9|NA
CASSSMNTEAFF
TGTGCCAGTTCTTCAATGAACACTGAAGCTTTCTTT
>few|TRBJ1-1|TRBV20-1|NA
CSATGGVGGNTEAFF
TGCAGTGCTACGGGAGGGGTAGGAGGGAACACTGAAGCTTTCTTT
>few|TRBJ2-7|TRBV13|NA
CASSLFRSYEQYF
TGTGCCAGCAGCTTATTCCGATCCTACGAGCAGTACTTC
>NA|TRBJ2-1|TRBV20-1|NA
CSASRGRGIGNEQFF
TGCAGTGCTAGTCGAGGTCGGGGGATCGGAAATGAGCAGTTCTTC
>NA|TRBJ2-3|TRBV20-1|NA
CSARARQRAHTDTQYF
TGCAGTGCTAGAGCTCGCCAGCGGGCGCACACAGATACGCAGTATTTT
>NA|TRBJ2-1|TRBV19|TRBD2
CASSIDRRGGLGNEQFF
TGTGCCAGTAGTATAGATCGGCGGGGGGGCCTGGGGAATGAGCAGTTCTTC
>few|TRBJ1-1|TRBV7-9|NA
CASSLGTQNTEAFF
TGTGCCAGCAGCTTAGGGACACAGAACACTGAAGCTTTCTTT
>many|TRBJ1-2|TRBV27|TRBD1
CASSSGGYYGYTF
TGTGCCAGCAGCTCAGGGGGGTACTATGGCTACACCTTC
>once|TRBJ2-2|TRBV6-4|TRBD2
CASSDSREGTGELFF
TGTGCCAGCAGTGACTCGAGGGAGGGAACCGGGGAGCTGTTTTTT
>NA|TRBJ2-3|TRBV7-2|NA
CASSRTTGSSHF
TGTGCCAGCAGCCGAACGACAGGATCGAGTCATTTT
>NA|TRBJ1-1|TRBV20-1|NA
CSAGGGEMNTEAFF
TGCAGTGCTGGGGGGGGGGAAATGAACACTGAAGCTTTCTTT
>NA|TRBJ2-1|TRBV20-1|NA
CSARDRRVSYNEQFF
TGCAGTGCTAGAGATAGGAGGGTCTCCTACAATGAGCAGTTCTTC
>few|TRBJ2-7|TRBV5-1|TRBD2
CASSLNIAGARYEQYF
TGCGCCAGCAGCTTGAACATAGCGGGAGCTCGGTACGAGCAGTACTTC
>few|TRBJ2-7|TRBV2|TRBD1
CARGYRGRGEQYF
TGTGCCAGAGGATACAGGGGTCGGGGCGAGCAGTACTTC
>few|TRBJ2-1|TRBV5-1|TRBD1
CASSRDRGGGNEQFF
TGCGCCAGCAGCCGGGACAGGGGGGGAGGCAATGAGCAGTTCTTC
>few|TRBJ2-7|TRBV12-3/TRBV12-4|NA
CASRKQNYEQYF
TGTGCCAGCAGGAAGCAGAACTACGAGCAGTACTTC
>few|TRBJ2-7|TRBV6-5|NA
CASSSYRDSYEQYF
TGTGCCAGCAGTTCTTACAGGGACTCCTACGAGCAGTACTTC
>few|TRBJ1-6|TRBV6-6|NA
CASSYGLPLHF
TGTGCCAGCAGTTACGGGTTACCCCTCCACTTT
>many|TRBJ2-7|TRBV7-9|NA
CASSLENEQYF
TGTGCCAGCAGCTTAGAGAACGAGCAGTACTTC
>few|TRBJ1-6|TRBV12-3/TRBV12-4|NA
CASSSQGLPNSPLHF
TGTGCCAGCAGCTCACAGGGACTCCCCAATTCACCCCTCCACTTT
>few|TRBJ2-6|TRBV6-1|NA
CAIGALGSGANVLTF
TGTGCCATTGGGGCACTAGGATCTGGGGCCAACGTCCTGACTTTC
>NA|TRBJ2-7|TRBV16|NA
CASSPTRDGEQYF
TGTGCCAGCAGCCCCACTCGGGATGGAGAGCAGTACTTC
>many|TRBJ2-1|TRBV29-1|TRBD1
CSVETSFGTVYNEQFF
TGCAGCGTTGAAACCTCATTCGGGACAGTCTACAATGAGCAGTTCTTC
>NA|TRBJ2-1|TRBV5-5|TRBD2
CASSPLSGRENEQFF
TGTGCCAGCAGCCCCCTTAGCGGGAGGGAGAATGAGCAGTTCTTC
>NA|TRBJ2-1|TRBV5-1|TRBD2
CASSLSSLAGGYNEQFF
TGCGCCAGCAGCCTTTCCTCTCTAGCGGGGGGCTACAATGAGCAGTTCTTC
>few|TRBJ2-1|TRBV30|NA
CAWSERSEQFF
TGTGCCTGGAGTGAGAGGAGTGAGCAGTTCTTC
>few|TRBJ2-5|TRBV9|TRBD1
CASSAGQAWETQYF
TGTGCCAGCAGCGCCGGACAGGCCTGGGAGACCCAGTACTTC
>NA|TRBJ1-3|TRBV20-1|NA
CSAKLNSGNTIYF
TGCAGTGCTAAGCTCAACTCTGGAAACACCATATATTTT
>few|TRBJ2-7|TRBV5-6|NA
CASSWRYEQYF
TGTGCCAGCAGCTGGCGTTACGAGCAGTACTTC
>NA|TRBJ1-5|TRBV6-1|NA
CASSEQTSNQPQHF
TGTGCCAGCAGTGAACAGACCAGCAATCAGCCCCAGCATTTT